This is a list of T cell receptor beta chains from one sample in a study of cytomegalovirus exposure and HLA in healthy donors. The table came from immunoSEQ multiplex PCR; TCRdb's copy has only in-frame clones and leaves some out. Of about 170,000 clones listed, approximately 84% are singletons. The sequenced material came from PBMCs. All receptors derive from a woman aged 50 to 60 in good health and CMV-seropositive. CDR3s include the opening cysteine and the closing phenylalanine or tryptophan. Fields, in order: V gene, clone size, J gene, D gene, CDR3 DNA, CDR3 protein. The D gene is left open where the match is weak. Clone size, where shown, is once, few, many, or a class for clones that have expanded.

v_call: TRBV6-5
clone_size: .
j_call: TRBJ2-5
d_call: .
cdr3_nt: TGTGCCAGCATCCAATCCTGGGGCGGTTCAGAAACTCAGTACTTC
cdr3_aa: CASIQSWGGSETQYF

v_call: TRBV27
clone_size: .
j_call: TRBJ2-2
d_call: .
cdr3_nt: TGTGCCAGCAGACCCGGTGTGGGGACTGCGGGGACCGGGGAGCTGTTTTTT
cdr3_aa: CASRPGVGTAGTGELFF

v_call: TRBV9
clone_size: .
j_call: TRBJ1-3
d_call: TRBD1
cdr3_nt: TGTGCCAGCAGCTCTGGGGGACAGGTCACCTCTGGAAACACCATATATTTT
cdr3_aa: CASSSGGQVTSGNTIYF

v_call: TRBV9
clone_size: once
j_call: TRBJ2-1
d_call: TRBD2
cdr3_nt: TGTGCCAGCAGCGCCCTTCGAGGGCCTCAGCGGGAGGAGTTCTTC
cdr3_aa: CASSALRGPQREEFF

v_call: TRBV28
clone_size: .
j_call: TRBJ2-7
d_call: .
cdr3_nt: TGTGCCAGCAGTGCCCCCCACATGACCTACGAGCAGTACTTC
cdr3_aa: CASSAPHMTYEQYF

v_call: TRBV7-6
clone_size: once
j_call: TRBJ2-7
d_call: .
cdr3_nt: TGTGCCAGCAAGTATCGGAACGGGGACAAGAAGCAGTACTTC
cdr3_aa: CASKYRNGDKKQYF

v_call: TRBV19
clone_size: .
j_call: TRBJ2-3
d_call: .
cdr3_nt: TGTGCCAGTAGTCAGGGATACACAGATACGCAGTATTTT
cdr3_aa: CASSQGYTDTQYF

v_call: TRBV6-1
clone_size: .
j_call: TRBJ2-4
d_call: TRBD1
cdr3_nt: TGTGCCAGCAGTGAACCCAGGGACAGGGGCCTAAACATTCAGTACTTC
cdr3_aa: CASSEPRDRGLNIQYF

v_call: TRBV28
clone_size: few
j_call: TRBJ2-2
d_call: TRBD2
cdr3_nt: TGTGCCAGCAGTTTTGGTCTAGCGGGAAAGGACACCGGGGAGCTGTTTTTT
cdr3_aa: CASSFGLAGKDTGELFF

v_call: TRBV28
clone_size: .
j_call: TRBJ2-2
d_call: .
cdr3_nt: TGTGCCAGCAGTAGGAGGGGGGAGCTGTTTTTT
cdr3_aa: CASSRRGELFF

v_call: TRBV7-2
clone_size: .
j_call: TRBJ2-1
d_call: .
cdr3_nt: TGTGCCAGCAGCTTAGTTGGGGGGAGCTCCTACAATGAGCAGTTCTTC
cdr3_aa: CASSLVGGSSYNEQFF

v_call: TRBV19
clone_size: .
j_call: TRBJ2-3
d_call: .
cdr3_nt: TGTGCCAGTAGTGGACAGTTTACTAGCACAGATACGCAGTATTTT
cdr3_aa: CASSGQFTSTDTQYF

v_call: TRBV4-3
clone_size: once
j_call: TRBJ2-1
d_call: TRBD2
cdr3_nt: TGCGCCAGCAGCCAAGGGTGGCGGGAGAAGTTCTTC
cdr3_aa: CASSQGWREKFF

v_call: TRBV5-1
clone_size: .
j_call: TRBJ2-3
d_call: TRBD2
cdr3_nt: TGCGCCAGCAGCTTGCGACTAGCGCCAGATACGCAGTATTTT
cdr3_aa: CASSLRLAPDTQYF

v_call: TRBV6-6
clone_size: .
j_call: TRBJ2-7
d_call: TRBD2
cdr3_nt: TGTGCCAGCACCAAGGGGACTAGCGGGGCCTACGAGCGGTACTTC
cdr3_aa: CASTKGTSGAYERYF

v_call: TRBV7-9
clone_size: .
j_call: TRBJ1-3
d_call: .
cdr3_nt: TGTGCCAGCAGCTACCGGTTATCGAGGGGGTCTGGAAACACCATATATTTT
cdr3_aa: CASSYRLSRGSGNTIYF

v_call: TRBV7-2
clone_size: .
j_call: TRBJ2-3
d_call: TRBD2
cdr3_nt: TGTGCCAGCAGCCCGGGACTAGCGGGGGGGCCGTCACTGGATACGCAGTATTTT
cdr3_aa: CASSPGLAGGPSLDTQYF

v_call: TRBV5-4
clone_size: .
j_call: TRBJ1-5
d_call: .
cdr3_nt: TGTGCTATGAGAGATAACAATCAGCCCCAGCATTTT
cdr3_aa: CAMRDNNQPQHF

v_call: TRBV5-4
clone_size: .
j_call: TRBJ2-1
d_call: TRBD1
cdr3_nt: TGTGCCAGCAGCTTACCGGGGACAGTCCACAATGAGCAGTTCTTC
cdr3_aa: CASSLPGTVHNEQFF

v_call: TRBV19
clone_size: once
j_call: TRBJ1-4
d_call: .
cdr3_nt: TGTGCCAGTAGTATAATGGCTCCCCCGCGGGAAAAACTGTTTTTT
cdr3_aa: CASSIMAPPREKLFF

v_call: TRBV2
clone_size: .
j_call: TRBJ2-3
d_call: TRBD2
cdr3_nt: TGTGCCAGCAGCCTTTCAAAAGCGGGGGGGCGATATTTT
cdr3_aa: CASSLSKAGGRYF

v_call: TRBV11-2
clone_size: .
j_call: TRBJ2-7
d_call: .
cdr3_nt: TGTGCCAGCAGCTCAGACAGGTCCACCGAGCAGTACTTC
cdr3_aa: CASSSDRSTEQYF

v_call: TRBV27
clone_size: .
j_call: TRBJ1-5
d_call: .
cdr3_nt: TGTGCCAGCAGTCCCCCAGGTCGGCCCCAGCATTTT
cdr3_aa: CASSPPGRPQHF

v_call: TRBV6-1
clone_size: .
j_call: TRBJ2-3
d_call: TRBD1
cdr3_nt: TGTGCCAGCAGTGAAGTCCCAGGGGGCGACACAGATACGCAGTATTTT
cdr3_aa: CASSEVPGGDTDTQYF

v_call: TRBV4-3
clone_size: .
j_call: TRBJ2-1
d_call: .
cdr3_nt: TGCGCCAGCAGCCCCCGGGGGGCCTCCTACAATGAGCAGTTCTTC
cdr3_aa: CASSPRGASYNEQFF

v_call: TRBV7-9
clone_size: .
j_call: TRBJ2-7
d_call: .
cdr3_nt: TGTGCCAGCAGCTTTAACGGGTACGAGCAGTACTTC
cdr3_aa: CASSFNGYEQYF

v_call: TRBV6-5
clone_size: .
j_call: TRBJ1-2
d_call: TRBD1
cdr3_nt: TGTGCCAGCAGTCCGGGACAGGGAATCGACGGCTACACCTTC
cdr3_aa: CASSPGQGIDGYTF

v_call: TRBV18
clone_size: .
j_call: TRBJ2-7
d_call: TRBD1
cdr3_nt: TGTGCCAGCTCCAGACAGGGTGGGGAGTACGAGCAGTACTTC
cdr3_aa: CASSRQGGEYEQYF

v_call: TRBV28
clone_size: .
j_call: TRBJ1-1
d_call: .
cdr3_nt: TGTGCCAGCAGTTCGGCAACTGGGGGCCTCGGCACTGAAGCTTTCTTT
cdr3_aa: CASSSATGGLGTEAFF

v_call: TRBV5-1
clone_size: .
j_call: TRBJ2-7
d_call: TRBD1
cdr3_nt: TGCGCCAGCAGCTCTAACAGGGGTGAGAGGGGGCAGTACTTC
cdr3_aa: CASSSNRGERGQYF

v_call: TRBV18
clone_size: .
j_call: TRBJ2-7
d_call: .
cdr3_nt: TGTGCCAGCTCCCGCAATTATGAGGAGCAGTACTTC
cdr3_aa: CASSRNYEEQYF

v_call: TRBV19
clone_size: once
j_call: TRBJ1-1
d_call: .
cdr3_nt: TGTGCCAGTAGTAGGGACATCGCTGAAGCTTTCTTT
cdr3_aa: CASSRDIAEAFF

v_call: TRBV7-6
clone_size: .
j_call: TRBJ2-7
d_call: TRBD2
cdr3_nt: TGTGCCAGCAGCCCGGGGGGAGACCTTACATACGAGCAGTACTTC
cdr3_aa: CASSPGGDLTYEQYF

v_call: TRBV7-2
clone_size: .
j_call: TRBJ2-7
d_call: TRBD1
cdr3_nt: TGTGCCAGCAGCTTAAGCGCGTCCGGGACAGGGGGCTACGAGCAGTACTTC
cdr3_aa: CASSLSASGTGGYEQYF

v_call: TRBV30
clone_size: .
j_call: TRBJ1-2
d_call: TRBD1
cdr3_nt: TGTGCCTGGAGGACAGGGGGAGTAATAACCTATGGCTACACCTTC
cdr3_aa: CAWRTGGVITYGYTF

v_call: TRBV27
clone_size: .
j_call: TRBJ2-1
d_call: TRBD2
cdr3_nt: TGTGCCAGCAGTTTATATATGCCGGGGGGGATAGACAATGAGCAGTTCTTC
cdr3_aa: CASSLYMPGGIDNEQFF

v_call: TRBV15
clone_size: .
j_call: TRBJ2-7
d_call: .
cdr3_nt: TGTGCCACCAGCAGAGAAGGCGGGGTCTCCTACGAGCAGTACTTC
cdr3_aa: CATSREGGVSYEQYF

v_call: TRBV4-2
clone_size: .
j_call: TRBJ2-7
d_call: .
cdr3_nt: TGTGCCAGCAGCCAAGATCTAAGCGGGCGGGAGCAGTACTTC
cdr3_aa: CASSQDLSGREQYF

v_call: TRBV7-6
clone_size: .
j_call: TRBJ2-2
d_call: .
cdr3_nt: TGTGCCAGCAGTCGCCGTCGCTTTAGCGTTTCGGTCACCGGGGAGCTGTTTTTT
cdr3_aa: CASSRRRFSVSVTGELFF

v_call: TRBV5-1
clone_size: .
j_call: TRBJ1-2
d_call: TRBD1
cdr3_nt: TGCGCCAGCAGCTTGGATGGACAGGGGGATGGCTACACCTTC
cdr3_aa: CASSLDGQGDGYTF

v_call: TRBV28
clone_size: .
j_call: TRBJ1-4
d_call: .
cdr3_nt: TGTGCCAGCAGTTCCAGGGGACCAACTAATGAAAAACTGTTTTTT
cdr3_aa: CASSSRGPTNEKLFF

v_call: TRBV4-2
clone_size: .
j_call: TRBJ2-3
d_call: TRBD2
cdr3_nt: TGTGCCAGCAGCCAAGATATTGGGGGAGGGCCGGGCACAGATACGCAGTATTTT
cdr3_aa: CASSQDIGGGPGTDTQYF

v_call: TRBV7-9
clone_size: .
j_call: TRBJ2-3
d_call: .
cdr3_nt: TGTGCCAGCAGCTTATTGGTACAGACCACAGATACGCAGTATTTT
cdr3_aa: CASSLLVQTTDTQYF

v_call: TRBV6-6
clone_size: .
j_call: TRBJ1-1
d_call: TRBD1
cdr3_nt: TGTGCCAGTTACGGACAGGGTCATACTGAAGCTTTCTTT
cdr3_aa: CASYGQGHTEAFF

v_call: TRBV5-1
clone_size: .
j_call: TRBJ2-7
d_call: .
cdr3_nt: TGCGCCAGCAGCTCTACTAATACTCAGGGTAGCGAGCAGTACTTC
cdr3_aa: CASSSTNTQGSEQYF